The next 21 T cell receptor beta chains were all read from a single sample in a study of T cell responses to AZD1222 COVID-19 vaccine. Profiled with immunoSEQ multiplex PCR; TCRdb holds only in-frame clones, not every one. The sample records 180,000 or so clones, about 91% being singletons. The sample consisted of peripheral blood, taken 28 days after the second AZD1222 dose. The receptors were sampled from an adult who received the AZD1222 COVID-19 vaccine.

V and J are TRBV3-1 (or the pseudogene TRBV3-2) and TRBJ2-7, with D hard to call. The germline gives CDR1 LGHDT, CDR2 YNNKEL (reference sequence). V lost 4 bases and J 7 bases, leaving 11 bases between the germline ends. This CDR3 has 12 residues. CDR3 residues: CASSLGSGEQYF. The DNA for the CDR3 is TGTGCCAGCAGCCTCGGTTCCGGGGAGCAGTACTTC.

The rearrangement links TRBV6-2 or TRBV6-3 to TRBJ2-2, with 11 bases aligning to TRBD2. Germline lookup yields CDR1 MNHEY and CDR2 SVGEGT. V gave up 4 bases and J gave up 4 bases; unmatched junction bases: 8. The CDR3 extends over 17 amino acids. CDR3 nucleotide sequence: TGTGCCAGCAGTTCGGCGGGACTAGCGGAAATCACCGGGGAGCTGTTTTTT. As protein: CASSSAGLAEITGELFF.

The V call is TRBV3-1 (or the pseudogene TRBV3-2), the J call TRBJ1-1, with D unclear. Germline lookup yields CDR1 LGHDT and CDR2 YNNKEL (reference sequence). The CDR3 contains 14 residues. Trimming took 3 bases from V and 0 from J, leaving 8 bases between them. The CDR3, as DNA: TGTGCCAGCAGCCACAAGGGATTGAACACTGAAGCTTTCTTT. Amino acid sequence: CASSHKGLNTEAFF.

The gene calls are TRBV27 and TRBJ2-1; TRBD2 aligns across 10 bases. The CDR3 length is 14 residues. From germline, CDR1 is MNHEY and CDR2 SMNVEV (reference sequence). The ends lost 2 bases at V and 6 bases at J; junction bases unmatched: 1. The CDR3, as DNA: TGTGCCAGCAGTTTACTAGCGGGAGCCAATGAGCAGTTCTTC. Translating it yields CASSLLAGANEQFF.

As DNA, the CDR3 is TGTGCCAGCAGCCGGGGTCGGGAGGATATCGGCACAGATACGCAGTATTTT. It translates to CASSRGREDIGTDTQYF. The rearrangement uses TRBV3-1 (or the pseudogene TRBV3-2) and TRBJ2-3, with 7 bases matching TRBD2. The CDR3 sequence is 17 residues long. The ends lost 4 bases at V and 1 base at J; junction bases unmatched: 11. Germline V CDR1 and CDR2: LGHDT, YNNKEL (reference sequence).

The J gene is TRBJ2-1, the V gene TRBV11-3, with TRBD2 identical over 8 bases. This CDR3 region has 15 residues. V gave up 4 bases and J gave up 4 bases; unmatched junction bases: 6. Germline CDR1 reads SGHNT; CDR2 reads YENEEA. CDR3 in amino acids: CASSSLAGGYNEQFF. The CDR3, as DNA: TGTGCCAGCAGCTCCCTGGCGGGAGGATACAATGAGCAGTTCTTC.

The chain carries TRBV19 and TRBJ1-5; D call uncertain. Per the germline V gene, CDR1 is LNHDA and CDR2 is SQIVND (reference sequence). This CDR3 is built from 15 residues. V lost 2 bases and J 8 bases, leaving 16 bases between the germline ends. CDR3 in DNA: TGTGCCAGTAGTATACGGGGTATCGGGAAGGAGCCCCAGCATTTT. Translating gives CASSIRGIGKEPQHF.

This chain joins TRBV6-5 and TRBJ1-6; 8 bases match TRBD1. CDR1 MNHEY and CDR2 SVGAGI come from the germline V gene. V was clipped by 6 bases and J by 15 bases; unmatched bases: 16. The CDR3 consists of 15 residues. CDR3 loop: CASRDSGQDNLGLHF. The DNA of the CDR3 is TGTGCCAGCAGGGACTCGGGACAGGATAATCTCGGCCTCCACTTT.

The rearrangement joins TRBV11-3 to TRBJ2-1; D might be TRBD2 (5 bases). This CDR3 is 12 amino acids long. V shed 3 bases and J shed 10 bases, with 10 bases lying between them. Germline V CDR1 and CDR2: SGHNT, YENEEA. The DNA of the CDR3 is TGTGCCAGCAGCTTCCCCTCGGGGGAGCAGTTCTTC. It is translated as CASSFPSGEQFF.

The V and J genes are TRBV6-5 and TRBJ1-1; no clear D gene. Deletions cut 2 bases from V and 0 bases from J, with 7 bases between. There are 14 residues in the CDR3. The germline gives CDR1 MNHEY, CDR2 SVGAGI. The CDR3 sequence is CASSYRNMNTEAFF. The CDR3, as DNA: TGTGCCAGCAGTTACAGGAATATGAACACTGAAGCTTTCTTT.

In its sample, this clone was seen once. The chain is built from TRBV30 and TRBJ2-7; 8 positions match TRBD1. This CDR3 contains 15 residues. The V and J ends lost 0 bases and 3 bases, in that order; junction bases with no gene match: 7. The germline CDR1 and CDR2 sequences are GTSNPN and SVGIG (reference sequence). CDR3 region: CAWSVDRGLYYEQYF. The CDR3 bases are TGTGCCTGGAGTGTAGACAGGGGCCTCTACTACGAGCAGTACTTC.

DNA for the CDR3: TGTGCCAGCAGCCAAAATAGCGGAGAGCAGTATTTT. It codes for CASSQNSGEQYF. V gene TRBV4-2 combines with J gene TRBJ2-3, with a weak D call TRBD2 (6 bases). The CDR3 consists of 12 residues. V lost 2 bases, J lost 11 bases, and 11 bases lay in between. Germline assignment: CDR1 LGHNA and CDR2 YNFKEQ.

The table lists this clone with a few counts. The chain carries TRBV9 and TRBJ1-6; D gene uncertain. The V gene lost 0 bases and the J gene lost 0 bases, with 10 bases spanning the gap. Germline CDR1 reads SGDLS; CDR2 reads YYNGEE. The CDR3 consists of 17 residues. The DNA for the CDR3 is TGTGCCAGCAGCGTAGCGGGGTGGAGCTCCTATAATTCACCCCTCCACTTT. Residues: CASSVAGWSSYNSPLHF.

The V call is TRBV30, the J call TRBJ2-7; D may be TRBD1 (6 bases). Germline V gene lookup returns CDR1 GTSNPN and CDR2 SVGIG (reference sequence). The CDR3 contains 13 residues. Trimming stripped 3 bases from V and 3 bases from J, with 12 bases between. CDR3 in DNA: TGTGCCTGGAGACCTACAGGGTACTACGAGCAGTACTTC. Translated: CAWRPTGYYEQYF.

This chain uses TRBV10-3 with TRBJ1-2; maybe TRBD1 (6 bases). CDR3 length equals 18 residues. V lost 0 bases to trimming and J lost 6 bases, with 23 bases between them. From germline, CDR1 is ENHRY and CDR2 SYGVKD. For the CDR3, the DNA is TGTGCCATCAGTGAGTCGGTATTCAGGGGCCTCGGGAGGCATGGCTACACCTTC. Translation: CAISESVFRGLGRHGYTF.

The chain has TRBV7-9 and TRBJ1-2; the D gene is possibly TRBD1 (6 bases). The CDR3 runs to 16 residues. CDR1 and CDR2 (germline): SEHNR, FQNEAQ (reference sequence). With 5 bases removed from V and 0 bases from J, the gap between germline ends came to 16 bases. The CDR3 nucleotides read TGTGCCAGCAGCGTTGGGACACCCGAAGCTAACTATGGCTACACCTTC. It yields the protein CASSVGTPEANYGYTF.

The chain carries TRBV2 and TRBJ2-3, with 7 bases identical to TRBD1. The V segment lost 5 bases and the J segment 0 bases; nucleotides outside the gene matches: 8. The CDR3 sequence is 16 residues long. CDR1 is SNHLY and CDR2 is FYNNEI in the germline V gene. Written as DNA, the CDR3 is TGTGCCAGCAGTCTGACAGGGAGCCCTAGCACAGATACGCAGTATTTT. Translating gives CASSLTGSPSTDTQYF.

The chain has TRBV18 and TRBJ2-4; 11 positions agree with TRBD2. Germline V lookup: CDR1 KGHSH, CDR2 LQKENI. V lost 3 bases and J lost 0; bases outside the gene matches: 7. The CDR3 loop spans 18 amino acids. The DNA for the CDR3 is TGTGCCAGCTCACCCGGGACTAGCGGTCTCCTAGCCAAAAACATTCAGTACTTC. It yields the protein CASSPGTSGLLAKNIQYF.

This sequence joins TRBV12-3 or TRBV12-4 and TRBJ1-5; the D is unclear. The CDR3 consists of 13 residues. V lost 3 bases and J 4 bases, leaving 7 bases between the germline ends. The CDR3 here is CASSFPGNQPQHF. The CDR3 DNA reads as TGTGCCAGCAGTTTTCCGGGAAATCAGCCCCAGCATTTT.

The chain carries TRBV4-1 and TRBJ1-5; tentatively, D is TRBD1 (5 bases). In germline, CDR1 is MGHRA, CDR2 YSYEKL. The germline V and J ends were trimmed by 1 base and 2 bases, with 21 bases remaining between them. The CDR3 totals 19 residues. The CDR3 reads CASSQGPLAGTDRNQPQHF. The CDR3 DNA reads as TGCGCCAGCAGCCAAGGGCCCTTGGCCGGGACGGATCGCAATCAGCCCCAGCATTTT.

The chain carries TRBV5-6 and TRBJ2-7; D is unclear. The germline V and J ends were trimmed by 4 bases and 7 bases, with 9 bases remaining between them. The V gene's germline CDR1 is SGHDT and CDR2 YYEEEE. The CDR3 has 11 amino acids. The CDR3 nucleotides read TGTGCCAGCAGCGGCTCCAGGGAGCAGTACTTC. This codes for CASSGSREQYF.